Each of the 15 T cell receptor beta chains below was sequenced from the same sample in a study of control samples from healthy donors and cancer patients. Repertoires were generated with immunoSEQ multiplex PCR, while TCRdb's copy carries only in-frame clones and drops some. The sample consists of 150,000 to 200,000 clones, around 88% of them appearing once. Sequenced: blood. These TCRs come from a man aged 18-30 years in good health.

The V gene is TRBV5-4, the J gene TRBJ2-5, with D maybe TRBD1 (5 bases). This CDR3 spans 13 amino acids. Germline CDR1 SGHNT, CDR2 YYREEE (reference sequence). The ends were cut back, 2 bases at V and 5 bases at J, with 10 bases in the middle. CDR3 coding DNA: TGTGCCAGCAGCTTTTCAGGGTCGGAGACCCAGTACTTC. It yields the protein CASSFSGSETQYF.

This clone was seen more than once but under ten times. This chain joins TRBV19 and TRBJ2-3; the D gene could be TRBD1 or TRBD2 (5 bases each). Trimming took off 1 base at V and 7 bases at J, with 18 bases between the two ends. The CDR3 is 16 residues long. CDR1 is LNHDA, CDR2 SQIVND, per germline (reference sequence). The chain's CDR3 is CASSIGGTEGFYTQYF. The DNA for the CDR3 is TGTGCCAGTAGTATAGGGGGGACCGAGGGATTTTATACGCAGTATTTT. Variable domain in full (rest from reference TRBV19 and TRBJ2-3): DGGITQSPKYLFRKEGQNVTLSCEQNLNHDAMYWYRQDPGQGLRLIYYSQIVNDFQKGDIAEGYSVSREKKESFPLTVTSAQKNPTAFYLCASSIGGTEGFYTQYFGPGTRLTVL.

The V gene is TRBV5-1, the J gene TRBJ2-3; D is unclear. Germline CDR1 and CDR2: SGHRS and YFSETQ. The CDR3 totals 14 residues. Between the trimmed V and J ends, which lost 2 bases and 4 bases, there was a span of 11 bases. CDR3 sequence reads: CASSLEQTADTQYF. The CDR3, as DNA: TGCGCCAGCAGCTTAGAGCAAACCGCAGATACGCAGTATTTT.

The chain employs TRBV27 and TRBJ1-2; tentative D call: TRBD1 (6 bases). The CDR3 sequence is 17 residues long. V shed 2 bases and J shed 1 base, with 17 bases lying between them. Germline-derived CDR1 and CDR2 are MNHEY and SMNVEV (reference sequence). CDR3 sequence reads: CASSLSPGASLNYGYTF. CDR3 DNA sequence: TGTGCCAGCAGTTTAAGCCCGGGGGCTTCCCTTAACTATGGCTACACCTTC.

This chain connects TRBV6-4 to TRBJ2-2, with a tentative D call TRBD1 (6 bases). The V gene lost 6 bases and the J gene lost 5 bases, with 13 bases spanning the gap. This CDR3 has 14 amino acids. Per germline, CDR1 MRHNA and CDR2 SNTAGT. The CDR3 here is CASSQIQGTGELFF. DNA for the CDR3: TGTGCCAGCAGCCAAATACAGGGTACCGGGGAGCTGTTTTTT.

The chain carries TRBV19 and TRBJ1-6, with TRBD1 as a possible D gene (5 bases). CDR3 length: 13 residues. The ends were cut back, 1 base at V and 9 bases at J, with 7 bases in the middle. Germline CDR1 and CDR2: LNHDA and SQIVND (reference sequence). CDR3 coding DNA: TGTGCCAGTAGTATAGGCGGGGGTTCACCCCTCCACTTT. Translated: CASSIGGGSPLHF.

The rearrangement uses TRBV3-1 (or the pseudogene TRBV3-2) and TRBJ2-3; a weak D match, TRBD1 (5 bases). CDR3 length: 17 amino acids. The ends were cut back, 1 base at V and 2 bases at J, with 16 bases in the middle. Germline V lookup: CDR1 LGHDT, CDR2 YNNKEL (reference sequence). The CDR3, as DNA: TGTGCCAGCAGCCAAGGGGCAGGGCCTCGGGTCACAGATACGCAGTATTTT. Translation: CASSQGAGPRVTDTQYF.

This chain connects TRBV28 to TRBJ1-2; maybe TRBD1 (5 bases). V lost 6 bases, J lost 2 bases, and 10 bases lay in between. This CDR3 comprises 13 residues. The germline gives CDR1 MDHEN, CDR2 SYDVKM. CDR3 amino acids: CASREGTNYGYTF. The DNA for the CDR3 is TGTGCCAGCAGGGAGGGGACCAACTATGGCTACACCTTC.

The rearrangement uses TRBV11-2 and TRBJ2-1, with D perhaps matching TRBD2 (5 bases). Between the trimmed V and J ends, which lost 5 bases and 6 bases, there was a span of 17 bases. The CDR3 has 15 amino acids. Germline V gene lookup returns CDR1 SGHAT and CDR2 FQNNGV. CDR3 amino acids: CASSPGRRPPNEQFF. The CDR3 DNA reads as TGTGCCAGCAGCCCCGGCAGGAGGCCCCCCAATGAGCAGTTCTTC.

Only one count was recorded for this clone. J is TRBJ1-6 and V is TRBV6-2 or TRBV6-3; D is unresolved. V lost 5 bases and J lost 7, with 15 bases in between. The length of the CDR3 is 15 residues. Germline CDR1 is MNHEY and CDR2 is SVGEGT. Here the CDR3 DNA reads TGTGCCAGCAGTCAAACGGGGTCGGTAAATTCACCCCTCCACTTT. It encodes CASSQTGSVNSPLHF.

The rearrangement joins TRBV2 to TRBJ1-2; 9 bases map to TRBD1. J lost 4 bases, V lost 1 base, and 1 base had no gene match. This CDR3 has 14 amino acids. Germline CDR1 SNHLY, CDR2 FYNNEI. DNA of the CDR3: TGTGCCAGCAGTGAAGGGACAGGGGCCTATGGCTACACCTTC. Protein product: CASSEGTGAYGYTF.

The chain recombines TRBV7-2 with TRBJ1-3; possibly TRBD1 for D (6 bases). Trimming cost V 5 bases and J 0 bases, with 17 bases left between them. Germline loops: CDR1 SGHTA, CDR2 FQGNSA. The CDR3 has 17 residues. The DNA for the CDR3 is TGTGCCAGCAGCCCCTCCGGAACAGGGAGCTCTGGAAACACCATATATTTT. Residues: CASSPSGTGSSGNTIYF.

Worth noting for this clone: The junction does not match germline at one end; this may be a read error. The genes are TRBV28 and TRBJ1-1; D is unclear. This CDR3 region has 14 residues. Germline lookup yields CDR1 MDHEN and CDR2 SYDVKM. CDR3 DNA sequence: TGTGCCAGCAGTTCCATGGGGAGGGAAAGGTTCCCACAATTT. Translation gives CASSSMGRERFPQF.

The chain is built from TRBV27 and TRBJ1-2, with TRBD1 matching 10 bases. Germline V gives CDR1 MNHEY, CDR2 SMNVEV (reference sequence). The V segment lost 5 bases and the J segment 7 bases; nucleotides outside the gene matches: 7. The CDR3 consists of 14 residues. The CDR3 DNA reads TGTGCCAGCAGTAAAGACAGGGGGCGCGGTGGCTACACCTTC. It specifies CASSKDRGRGGYTF.

The rearrangement links TRBV6-2 or TRBV6-3 to TRBJ1-2; D gene unclear. The CDR3 has 13 residues. Trimming stripped 6 bases from V and 2 bases from J, with 10 bases between. Per the germline V gene, CDR1 is MNHEY and CDR2 is SVGEGT. CDR3 region: CASSPSRNYGYTF. CDR3 sequence (DNA): TGTGCCAGCAGCCCCTCAAGGAACTATGGCTACACCTTC.